Presented here are 28 T cell receptor beta chains from one specimen sequenced in a study of regulatory T cells in long-lasting Graves disease. Time point defined: newly diagnosed GD, antithyroid drugs for less than 3 months. Construction of the TCR library relied on RNA isolated from PBMCs. Construction of the TCR beta libraries employed iRepertoire HTBI primers in conjunction with Arm-PCR of CDR3 regions. TCRdb used MiXCR to reprocess the multiplex PCR reads, holding one entry per CDR3 protein. The table has a few hundred thousand distinct CDR3 sequences, 16% seen once. This same sample was also part of a study on T cells in Graves' hyperthyroidism and ophthalmopathy.

The sample was peripheral blood mononuclear cells (PBMCs), taken at new diagnosis, from a patient treated with antithyroid drugs. The origin of the receptors is a man aged 40-55 years with Graves disease.

This clonotype was found many times. The chain combines TRBV3-1 with TRBJ1-1, with D maybe TRBD1 (5 bases). The V and J ends lost 1 base and 11 bases respectively, with 17 bases between them. This CDR3 is built from 14 residues. Germline V lookup: CDR1 LGHDT, CDR2 YNNKEL (reference sequence). Written as DNA, the CDR3 is TGTGCCAGCAGCCAAGGCGCCGGACAACCGTGGGCTTTCTTT. It codes for CASSQGAGQPWAFF. Looking up the rest from reference TRBV3-1 and TRBJ1-1 gives the full variable domain: DTAVSQTPKYLVTQMGNDKSIKCEQNLGHDTMYWYKQDSKKFLKIMFSYNNKELIINETVPNRFSPKSPDKAHLNLHINSLELGDSAVYFCASSQGAGQPWAFFGQGTRLTVV.

This clonotype was detected a few times. The chain recombines TRBV5-1 with TRBJ2-7, with a tentative D call TRBD2 (5 bases). V dropped 0 bases and J dropped 3 bases, with 7 bases sitting between them. Germline V gives CDR1 SGHRS, CDR2 YFSETQ. The CDR3 extends over 13 amino acids. As DNA, the CDR3 is TGCGCCAGCAGCTTGGGGGAGTTCTACGAGCAGTACTTC. It yields the protein CASSLGEFYEQYF.

In the case of this clonotype: With a much larger clone just one base away, this may be a read error. The chain is built from TRBV7-8 and TRBJ1-1, with 10 bases identical to TRBD1. The CDR3 spans 14 residues. Germline values: CDR1 SGHVS, CDR2 FQNEAQ. In nucleotides, the CDR3 is TGTGCCAGCAGACGGACAGGGGGTACCACTGAAGCTTCCTTT. This codes for CASRRTGGTTEASF.

Comment on this clonotype: A much larger clone differs by one base, so this may be a read error. The chain joins TRBV18 to TRBJ2-5, with 7 positions matching TRBD1. CDR1 is KGHSH, CDR2 LQKENI, per germline. The CDR3 runs to 14 residues. This CDR3 is CASSLDRNGETQCF. DNA of the CDR3: TGTGCCAGCTCACTGGACAGGAACGGGGAGACCCAGTGCTTC. The complete variable domain, with remaining parts taken from reference TRBV18 and TRBJ2-5, reads NAGVMQNPRHLVRRRGQEARLRCSPMKGHSHVYWYRQLPEEGLKFMVYLQKENIIDESGMPKERFSAEFPKEGPSILRIQQVVRGDSAAYFCASSLDRNGETQCFGPGTRLLVL.

The CDR3, as DNA: TGTGCCAGCAGCTTCTACGGGAGCACCTACGAGCAGTACTTC. Its protein product is CASSFYGSTYEQYF. V usage is TRBV5-6 and J usage is TRBJ2-7, with TRBD2 as a possible D gene (6 bases). CDR1 is SGHDT, CDR2 YYEEEE, per germline. The CDR3 covers 14 residues. V was shortened by 2 bases and J by 2 bases, with 11 bases between the two germline ends.

This chain links TRBV28 with TRBJ2-7, with D tentatively TRBD1 or TRBD2 (6 bases each). Germline lookup yields CDR1 MDHEN and CDR2 SYDVKM. The V end was cut by 7 bases, the J end by 8 bases, with 18 bases between. The CDR3 has 13 amino acids. The CDR3 here is CASTNGGRNKQYF. The CDR3 DNA follows: TGTGCCAGCACGAATGGGGGGCGGAACAAGCAGTACTTC.

V and J are TRBV29-1 and TRBJ2-1; 7 bases are a match to TRBD1. The V and J ends lost 1 base and 7 bases, in that order; junction bases with no gene match: 13. CDR1 is SQVTM and CDR2 is ANQGSEA in the germline V gene. This CDR3 comprises 16 residues. The CDR3 here is CSVEGGGRGIINEQFF. The CDR3 DNA sequence: TGCAGCGTTGAAGGAGGGGGCAGGGGGATTATTAATGAGCAGTTCTTC.

Many counts were recorded for this clonotype. The V gene is TRBV7-2, the J gene TRBJ2-5; D may be TRBD1 (6 bases). The germline V and J ends were trimmed by 4 bases and 4 bases, with 10 bases remaining between them. The CDR3 consists of 13 residues. Germline CDR1 and CDR2: SGHTA and FQGNSA. This chain's CDR3 is CASSYLGGETQYF. DNA for the CDR3: TGTGCCAGCAGCTATCTAGGGGGAGAGACCCAGTACTTC.

This clonotype occurred a few times. The CDR3 DNA follows: TGTGCCAGCAGCAATATCATCCGGGCAGATACGCAGTATTTT. Its translation is CASSNIIRADTQYF. The chain combines TRBV6-2 or TRBV6-3 with TRBJ2-3; D is uncertain. In germline, CDR1 is MNHEY, CDR2 SVGEGT. V lost 6 bases and J lost 4, with 14 bases in between. The CDR3 is 14 amino acids.

This clonotype appeared many times. This chain uses TRBV12-3 or TRBV12-4 with TRBJ1-1, with 9 bases matching TRBD1. The CDR3 contains 16 residues. The ends lost 6 bases at V and 4 bases at J; junction bases unmatched: 12. The CDR3 reads CASRTGDRELGTEAFF. DNA for the CDR3: TGTGCCAGCAGAACTGGGGACAGGGAATTGGGCACTGAAGCTTTCTTT.

The sample holds many counts of this clonotype. The gene calls are TRBV6-1 and TRBJ2-7, with D possibly matching TRBD2 (6 bases). This CDR3 comprises 12 residues. Germline V gives CDR1 MNHNS, CDR2 SASEGT. Trimming took off 8 bases at V and 2 bases at J, with 10 bases between the two ends. The CDR3 loop reads CASGGSTYEQYF. In nucleotides, the CDR3 is TGTGCCAGCGGGGGGTCTACCTACGAGCAGTACTTC.

The chain joins TRBV5-1 to TRBJ2-7; D may match TRBD1 or TRBD2 (5 bases each). CDR3 length: 14 residues. V lost 3 bases and J 4 bases, leaving 14 bases between the germline ends. In germline, CDR1 is SGHRS, CDR2 YFSETQ. CDR3 region: CASSSRGLSYEQYF. For the CDR3, the DNA is TGCGCCAGCAGCTCGAGGGGATTGTCGTACGAGCAGTACTTC.

This clonotype has a handful of counts. The J gene is TRBJ2-3, the V gene TRBV20-1, with 10 bases fitting TRBD2. Losses at the gene ends were 6 bases for V and 4 bases for J; bases not matched to a gene: 10. The CDR3 runs to 15 residues. Per germline, CDR1 DFQATT and CDR2 SNEGSKA (reference sequence). The CDR3 here is CSAIAPSGGADTQYF. In nucleotides, the CDR3 is TGCAGTGCGATAGCCCCTAGCGGGGGCGCAGATACGCAGTATTTT.

At least ten counts were recorded for this clonotype. This sequence joins TRBV5-1 and TRBJ2-7; D gene ambiguous. CDR1 is SGHRS, CDR2 YFSETQ, per germline. V lost 0 bases and J 6 bases, leaving 10 bases between the germline ends. This CDR3 is built from 13 residues. The CDR3 DNA reads TGCGCCAGCAGCTTGGGTTCCAGCTCCGAGCAGTACTTC. Translating gives CASSLGSSSEQYF.

The table lists this clonotype with a few counts. The rearrangement links TRBV4-3 to TRBJ2-7, with TRBD1 matching 8 bases. After removal of 4 bases from V and 1 base from J, the junction contained 6 bases not matched to a gene. This CDR3 comprises 15 residues. Germline V lookup: CDR1 LGHNA, CDR2 YSLEER. CDR3 DNA: TGCGCCAGCAGCCCGAAGGACAGGGATTCCTACGAGCAGTACTTC. This codes for CASSPKDRDSYEQYF.

This clonotype occurred many times. One junction end disagrees with the germline gene, perhaps due to a read error. This chain connects TRBV12-3 or TRBV12-4 to TRBJ2-3, with 8 bases that match TRBD2. The CDR3 contains 14 residues. The CDR3, as DNA: TGCGCCAGCAGCTTTAGCGGGGGCACAGATACGCAGTATTTT. Amino acid sequence: CASSFSGGTDTQYF.

This clonotype was seen ten or more times. V usage is TRBV28 and J usage is TRBJ2-6; D gene unclear. CDR1 MDHEN and CDR2 SYDVKM come from the germline V gene. This CDR3 has 16 amino acids. V was trimmed by 6 bases and J by 2 bases, leaving 14 bases between them. Here the CDR3 reads CASRPNPGAGANVLTF. For the CDR3, the DNA is TGTGCCAGCAGACCCAATCCAGGTGCTGGGGCCAACGTCCTGACTTTC.

On this clonotype: Being one base from a much bigger clone, this may be a read error. J is TRBJ1-6 and V is TRBV4-1; D unresolved. This CDR3 has 14 amino acids. Germline CDR1 reads MGHRA; CDR2 reads YSYEKL. V dropped 8 bases and J dropped 9 bases, with 17 bases sitting between them. The CDR3, as DNA: TGCGCCAGCGGCACCTTGCGGGCGGGTTCACCCCTCCACTTT. This translates into CASGTLRAGSPLHF.

The chain has TRBV29-1 and TRBJ1-6; D is unclear. Germline V lookup: CDR1 SQVTM, CDR2 ANQGSEA. The germline V and J ends were trimmed by 1 base and 9 bases, with 4 bases remaining between them. The CDR3 sequence is 11 residues long. This CDR3 reads CSVEVGSPLHF. DNA for the CDR3: TGCAGCGTTGAAGTTGGTTCACCCCTCCACTTT.

This clonotype occurred many times. The chain joins TRBV12-3 or TRBV12-4 to TRBJ2-1; 11 bases line up with TRBD2. J gave up 3 bases and V 3 bases, and 4 bases lay outside the gene matches. This CDR3 spans 16 amino acids. The CDR3: CASSFALAGGYNEQFF. The CDR3 DNA reads TGTGCCAGCAGTTTCGCCCTAGCGGGGGGCTACAATGAGCAGTTCTTC.

This clonotype has only a few counts. This may be a read error, as it is one base from a much larger clone. The CDR3 DNA is TGCAGTGCTAGGTCAACCACCGGGGAGCTGTTTTTT. This sequence encodes CSARSTTGELFF. The chain couples TRBV20-1 to TRBJ2-2; D gene ambiguous. The CDR3 runs to 12 residues. Germline CDR1 is DFQATT and CDR2 is SNEGSKA (reference sequence). V lost 3 bases and J 4 bases, leaving 6 bases between the germline ends.

This clonotype was found many times. The chain has TRBV2 and TRBJ1-1; TRBD1 is a possible D gene (5 bases). CDR3 length equals 15 residues. Trimming took 0 bases from V and 7 from J, leaving 15 bases between them. Germline loops: CDR1 SNHLY, CDR2 FYNNEI. The CDR3 bases are TGTGCCAGCAGTGAAGCGGGGGTGTGGGGAGTTGAAGCTTTCTTT. Encoded protein: CASSEAGVWGVEAFF.

This clonotype has at least ten counts. V gene TRBV5-8 combines with J gene TRBJ1-1; D call uncertain. CDR1 is SGHTS, CDR2 YDEGEE, per germline. This CDR3 is 11 amino acids long. V lost 0 bases and J lost 11, with 8 bases in between. CDR3: CASSLVGEAFF. The DNA of the CDR3 is TGTGCCAGCAGCTTGGTTGGGGAGGCTTTCTTT.

V and J are TRBV4-1 and TRBJ1-6; tentative D call: TRBD1 (5 bases). Trimming stripped 0 bases from V and 1 base from J, with 10 bases between. CDR3 length: 17 amino acids. The V gene's germline CDR1 is MGHRA and CDR2 YSYEKL. CDR3 DNA sequence: TGCGCCAGCAGCCAAGAAATCGGGGGATCCTATAATTCACCCCTCCACTTT. Its translation: CASSQEIGGSYNSPLHF.

Details on this clonotype: One base away lies a much larger clone, so this may be a sequencing read error. The CDR3 nucleotides read TGTGCCAGCCAAAGCTTGGTGGCGGTGAGCACAGGTACGCAGTATTTT. Protein product: CASQSLVAVSTGTQYF. This sequence joins TRBV5-5 and TRBJ2-3, with D perhaps TRBD1 (5 bases). CDR3 length: 16 amino acids. The germline V gene encodes CDR1 SGHKS and CDR2 YYEKEE (reference sequence).

This clonotype has a handful of counts. Written as DNA, the CDR3 is TGTGCCAGCAGTTTAGGGAATACGAACACCGGGGAGCTGTTTTTT. Translating gives CASSLGNTNTGELFF. The J gene is TRBJ2-2, the V gene TRBV5-6; no definite D call. CDR3 length equals 15 residues. V gave up 5 bases and J gave up 0 bases, with 11 bases separating them. The germline V gene encodes CDR1 SGHDT and CDR2 YYEEEE. The variable domain in full, completed from reference TRBV5-6 and TRBJ2-2, reads DAGVTQSPTHLIKTRGQQVTLRCSPKSGHDTVSWYQQALGQGPQFIFQYYEEEERQRGNFPDRFSGHQFPNYSSELNVNALLLGDSALYLCASSLGNTNTGELFFGEGSRLTVL.

In this sample, this clonotype turned up a few times. The V and J genes are TRBV19 and TRBJ1-1; D perhaps matches TRBD1 (5 bases). The CDR3 sequence is 12 residues long. Trimming took 7 bases from V and 8 from J, leaving 14 bases between them. Germline V CDR1 and CDR2: LNHDA, SQIVND (reference sequence). The CDR3 here is CASITLGREAFF. For the CDR3, the DNA is TGTGCCAGTATAACCCTGGGACGGGAAGCTTTCTTT.

This clonotype was recorded at least ten times. V usage is TRBV3-1 and J usage is TRBJ2-3; 11 bases line up with TRBD2. The CDR3 loop spans 15 amino acids. V trimming: 2 bases; J trimming: 11 bases; junction bases outside the gene matches: 9. In germline, CDR1 is LGHDT, CDR2 YNNKEL (reference sequence). The CDR3 DNA reads as TGTGCCAGCAGCCAACCCGGACTAGCGGGCGTCGTGCAGTATTTT. Translated: CASSQPGLAGVVQYF.